The T cell receptor beta chain described here comes from a study of cytomegalovirus exposure and HLA in healthy donors. Study observations and caveats: Relative to equally common others, HLA-associated TCR beta chains showed greater clonal expansion in a later analysis.

Amplification used 60 Vbeta primers and 13 Jbeta primers. The data were produced by immunoSEQ multiplex PCR, yet TCRdb's version contains in-frame clones alone and is incomplete. The sample table sets out more than 110,000 clones. In regard to this clone: As yet, its antigen is unknown.

J was trimmed by 4 bases and V by 5 bases; bases with no gene match: 8. Per the germline V gene, CDR1 is SGHRS and CDR2 is YFSETQ. The CDR3 has 14 amino acids. The chain employs TRBV5-1 and TRBJ1-2; 7 bases agree with TRBD1. Input material: PBMCs. This receptor was taken from a man aged 35-49 years in good health and CMV-seronegative. The CDR3, as DNA: TGCGCCAGCAGTCCAGAGACAGGGATCTATGGCTACACCTTC. Protein sequence: CASSPETGIYGYTF.